The next 6 T cell receptor beta chains were all read from a single sample in a study of PD-1 blockade in classical Hodgkin lymphoma. Specified time point: cycle 4 day 1 (C4D1), after 6 weeks of nivolumab. All patients experienced relapse after autologous stem cell transplantation, and brentuximab vedotin exposure was variable. Libraries were prepared by immunoSEQ multiplex PCR; TCRdb keeps only in-frame clonotypes and omits some of them. The repertoire includes about 47,000 clones, roughly 89% of them detected once, and about 15% sits in the top ten. The sequencing used peripheral blood mononuclear cells (PBMCs), collected before the fourth cycle of nivolumab. The origin of the receptors is a human donor with classical Hodgkin lymphoma.

The rearrangement joins TRBV11-3 to TRBJ2-7; TRBD2 agrees at 12 bases. CDR1 is SGHNT and CDR2 is YENEEA in the germline V gene. The CDR3 extends over 15 amino acids. Unmatched junction bases numbered 4, after V lost 5 bases and J lost 2 bases. CDR3 residues: CASSKLAGGAYEQYF. In nucleotides, the CDR3 is TGTGCCAGCAGCAAACTAGCGGGAGGTGCCTACGAGCAGTACTTC.

The chain recombines TRBV2 with TRBJ2-2; TRBD1 agrees at 7 bases. Germline V lookup: CDR1 SNHLY, CDR2 FYNNEI. The J segment lost 7 bases and the V segment lost 1 base, leaving 3 bases of the junction unmatched. This CDR3 has 14 residues. CDR3 coding DNA: TGTGCCAGCAGTGAAGAGGGGGCAAACGGGGAGCTGTTTTTT. Translation gives CASSEEGANGELFF.

The V gene is TRBV11-2, the J gene TRBJ2-3, with unresolved D. V was cut by 3 bases and J by 1 base, with 17 bases left in between. Germline V gene lookup returns CDR1 SGHAT and CDR2 FQNNGV. The CDR3 sequence is 17 residues long. CDR3 loop: CASSFIKSRYGTDTQYF. The CDR3 nucleotides read TGTGCCAGCAGCTTTATAAAGTCGAGATATGGCACAGATACGCAGTATTTT.

V gene TRBV7-9 combines with J gene TRBJ1-2; 9 bases align to TRBD1. This CDR3 is built from 15 residues. CDR1 and CDR2 from the germline V gene are SEHNR and FQNEAQ (reference sequence). Trimming cost V 5 bases and J 5 bases; bases outside gene matches: 9. This chain's CDR3 is CASSMPGTGLYGYTF. DNA of the CDR3: TGTGCCAGCAGCATGCCCGGGACAGGGTTGTATGGCTACACCTTC.

This chain connects TRBV5-1 to TRBJ2-1; no reliable D call. The CDR3 loop spans 13 amino acids. V was cut by 0 bases and J by 3 bases, with 4 bases left in between. Germline V lookup: CDR1 SGHRS, CDR2 YFSETQ. The CDR3 DNA reads TGCGCCAGCAGCTTGGCCCTCTACAATGAGCAGTTCTTC. Protein sequence: CASSLALYNEQFF.

The chain links TRBV27 to TRBJ1-2; TRBD1 aligns across 9 bases. The germline CDR1 and CDR2 sequences are MNHEY and SMNVEV (reference sequence). V lost 5 bases to trimming and J lost 0 bases; unmatched junction nucleotides: 10. This CDR3 comprises 17 residues. The CDR3 DNA follows: TGTGCCAGCAGTCTCCGGGACAGGGAGAGGGCTAACTATGGCTACACCTTC. Protein: CASSLRDRERANYGYTF.